This T cell receptor (beta chain) was sequenced in a study of T cells in Graves' hyperthyroidism and ophthalmopathy. What was amplified from RNA transcripts were TCR beta CDR3 regions. Researchers ran a first-round RT-PCR on the TCR CDR3 using the HTBI primer set. TCRdb passed the multiplex PCR reads through MiXCR, listing each CDR3 protein once. The sample consists of 300,000 to 400,000 distinct CDR3 sequences, 20% to 25% of them appearing once. The ends were cut back, 3 bases at V and 3 bases at J, with 14 bases in the middle. Germline V CDR1 and CDR2: DFQATT, SNEGSKA (reference sequence). CDR3 length equals 15 residues. A few counts support this clonotype.

Sequencing was performed on blood. V and J are TRBV20-1 and TRBJ2-2; perhaps D is TRBD1 or TRBD2 (5 bases each). The source is a woman between 45 and 65 years old with Graves' hyperthyroidism. CDR3: CSASLIVGDTGELFF. CDR3 sequence (DNA): TGCAGTGCTAGCCTCATCGTGGGGGACACCGGGGAGCTGTTTTTT.